The rows below give T cell receptor beta chains drawn from one sample of a study of post-analysis software for immune sequencing data. MiXCR was run by TCRdb on the PCR reads, yielding one entry per CDR3 protein. The table records some 450,000 distinct CDR3 sequences, approximately 46% of them present only once. The sample comprised blood. Source of these receptors: a girl aged 5-17 years with multiple sclerosis. Both conserved end residues are part of each CDR3. Each record gives: clone size, V gene, J gene, CDR3 protein. Some rows have no size entry. The others give once, few or many, or a class for an expanded clone.

>few|TRBV7-3|TRBJ2-7
CASSLERDSSYEQYF
>-|TRBV29-1|TRBJ1-1
CSVERTIAPEAFF
>few|TRBV27|TRBJ2-4
CASRITKDGEQYF
>-|TRBV20-1|TRBJ2-5
CSVTAQETQYF
>-|TRBV28|TRBJ1-2
CASSQDSDMNYGYTF
>-|TRBV4-1|TRBJ1-5
CASSPLGLQPQHF
>-|TRBV20-1|TRBJ2-4
CSARDEAVIAKNIQYF
>-|TRBV12-3/TRBV12-4|TRBJ1-6
CASSPEWDSPLHF
>few|TRBV5-1|TRBJ1-1
CASSWGQDYTEAFF
>-|TRBV10-3|TRBJ2-3
CAISAAPGVRGFIGNTQYF
>-|TRBV7-6|TRBJ2-2
CASSFIQEGAGELFF
>-|TRBV5-1|TRBJ1-2
CASSLGSGPYGYTF
>few|TRBV12-3/TRBV12-4|TRBJ2-1
CASSLSLAGAENEQFF
>-|TRBV7-2|-
CATRRGASGSGNSYEQYF
>-|TRBV5-1|TRBJ2-7
CASSLGGGTGSYEQYF
>-|TRBV11-2|-
CASSLEGSGTQYF
>-|TRBV4-1|TRBJ2-3
CASSQRSPGQGTDTQYF
>-|TRBV7-9|TRBJ1-2
CASSPRDGYGYTF
>-|TRBV3-1|TRBJ2-1
CASSQDVAGGLDEQFF
>few|TRBV10-3|TRBJ1-2
CAISDDLYGYTF
>many|TRBV7-8|TRBJ2-3
CASSLVRTDTQYF
>-|TRBV12-3/TRBV12-4|TRBJ2-3
CASSASDTQYF
>once|TRBV7-9|TRBJ2-3
CASSYSRDRGLTDTQYF
>-|TRBV4-2|TRBJ1-1
CASSQDFLNTEAFF
>few|TRBV5-1|TRBJ1-1
CASSWGQGNTEAFF
>-|TRBV6-1|TRBJ1-2
CASSDLIETGVEGYTF
>-|TRBV7-3|TRBJ2-3
CASSSERGPTDTQYF
>few|TRBV7-6|TRBJ1-5
CASSAGPSGNQPQHF
>few|TRBV28|TRBJ2-4
CASSLVQAVVKNIQYF
>-|TRBV28|TRBJ2-1
CASSLISGLAGDEQFF
>many|TRBV20-1|TRBJ2-5
CSARDRGIGGRDYSGTQYF
>-|TRBV7-9|TRBJ2-5
CASSLLASQETQYF
>-|TRBV29-1|TRBJ2-5
CSAPVRGRRETQYF
>few|TRBV28|TRBJ2-1
CASSLPLDKASSYNEQFF
>-|TRBV2|TRBJ2-7
CASSEVGFGTGKYEQYF
>once|TRBV7-9|TRBJ1-5
CASSPGRDIYNQPQHF